Described below is a single T cell receptor beta chain sequence and its context. Antigen specificity is unknown. The protocol was immunoSEQ multiplex PCR, while the TCRdb copy is restricted to in-frame clones and leaves out a portion. The repertoire holds roughly 2,300,000 clones, around 92% seen once, with about 0.36% in the top ten. This record comes from a study of shared clonotypes between healthy human individuals. Study-level points and caveats: Naive CD4 clonotype sharing across several donors was 4% to 5%.

Trimming removed 0 bases from V and 11 bases from J, with 17 bases in between. The CDR3 is 15 residues long. From germline, CDR1 is LGHNA and CDR2 YNFKEQ. The sequence came from a man younger than 30 in good health. Some clones in this sample may be carry-over from other donors' samples. Sequencing was carried out using naive CD4+ T cells from PBMCs. Noted subset: CD45RA+ positively selected. V usage is TRBV4-2 and J usage is TRBJ1-5; D is possibly TRBD1 (5 bases). Here the CDR3 DNA reads TGTGCCAGCAGCCAAGATAAAGGCCAGGGAATGACCCAGCATTTT. It specifies CASSQDKGQGMTQHF.